This T cell receptor beta chain was identified during a study of cytomegalovirus exposure and HLA in healthy donors. Germline V gene lookup returns CDR1 SNHLY and CDR2 FYNNEI. V lost 5 bases, J lost 2 bases, and 16 bases lay in between. This CDR3 spans 16 amino acids. Separate from the 666-subject first cohort, the roughly 120-subject validation cohort was the one that the donors belonged to. TCRdb keeps only in-frame clones here, not all; method: immunoSEQ multiplex PCR. This table holds about 130,000 clones, around 90% found once. The receptor was derived from a woman aged 25 to 39 in good health and CMV-seropositive. The J gene is TRBJ1-5, the V gene TRBV2, with a possible D match to TRBD1 (5 bases). The sequenced sample consisted of PBMCs. The CDR3 protein is CASSQLMGRGNQPQHF. The CDR3 coding sequence is TGTGCCAGCAGTCAACTCATGGGGCGCGGCAATCAGCCCCAGCATTTT. The variable domain in full, completed from reference TRBV2 and TRBJ1-5, reads EPEVTQTPSHQVTQMGQEVILRCVPISNHLYFYWYRQILGQKVEFLVSFYNNEISEKSEIFDDQFSVERPDGSNFTLKIRSTKLEDSAMYFCASSQLMGRGNQPQHFGDGTRLSIL.